This is a list of T cell receptor beta chains from one sample in a study of T cells in Graves' hyperthyroidism and ophthalmopathy. One entry per CDR3 protein, called by TCRdb with MiXCR from the multiplex PCR reads. The sample lists roughly 700,000 distinct CDR3 sequences; approximately 15% were seen once. What was sequenced was blood. Every receptor here comes from a man aged 45-60 years with Graves' hyperthyroidism. CDR3s include the opening cysteine and the closing phenylalanine or tryptophan. Some rows mark clone size as missing; the rest say once, few, many or name a class of expanded clone.

clone_size	v_call	j_call	cdr3_length	cdr3_aa
-	TRBV6-2/TRBV6-3	TRBJ2-1	15	CASSYRDSSYNEQFF
-	TRBV13	TRBJ1-2	16	CASSLEGDRNLYGYTF
-	TRBV20-1	TRBJ1-4	15	CSARDSGARNEKLFF
many	TRBV28	TRBJ1-2	15	CASSFRPTTNYGYTF
-	TRBV20-1	TRBJ1-5	15	CSARGQGVGNQPQHF
many	TRBV27	TRBJ1-2	16	CASRGTWDRGNYGYTF
-	TRBV4-3	TRBJ2-3	16	CASSQTLAFSTDTQYF
many	TRBV7-2	TRBJ2-3	15	CASSLAGLYTDTQYF
-	TRBV3-1	TRBJ1-2	15	CASSQLGQGVGGYTF
many	TRBV28	TRBJ2-7	15	CASSLYGRGPFEQYF
many	TRBV12-3/TRBV12-4	TRBJ1-6	14	CASGYFRDYSPLHF
few	TRBV30	TRBJ1-2	13	CACQRQGVGGYTF
many	TRBV12-3/TRBV12-4	TRBJ2-3	14	CASSAPGLGDTQYF
many	TRBV6-1	TRBJ2-1	17	CASRQNIQVPLSNEQFF
many	TRBV11-2	TRBJ2-7	13	CASSLDRGHEQYF
many	TRBV20-1	TRBJ1-1	18	CSAVEPPGTGGMNTEAFF
-	TRBV25-1	TRBJ2-5	17	CASSERTSGNSMETQYF
few	TRBV27	TRBJ2-7	15	CASSLSGQGWYEQYF
once	TRBV6-1	TRBJ2-7	14	CASRGERELYEQYF
many	TRBV10-1	TRBJ2-7	15	CASSDITASSYEQYF
many	TRBV7-9	TRBJ1-2	12	CASATGGYGYTF
-	TRBV7-6	TRBJ2-6	19	CASSLGAGETVSGANVLTF
few	TRBV19	TRBJ1-2	14	CASSIPGTAYGYTF
-	TRBV6-1	TRBJ1-2	13	CASSEAQVYGYTF
-	TRBV19	TRBJ2-7	14	CASSIVYGSYEQYF
many	TRBV28	TRBJ2-3	16	CASSFFPFYSTDTQYF
many	TRBV2	TRBJ2-1	14	CASYWDSNYNEQFF
many	TRBV11-3	TRBJ2-3	15	CASSQIGSLKDTQYF
many	TRBV10-3	TRBJ1-4	15	CAISETGTAGEKLFF
many	TRBV11-1	TRBJ2-7	16	CASSSAGLAGVYEQYF
many	TRBV20-1	TRBJ2-1	12	CSARASDREQFF
many	TRBV11-2	TRBJ2-1	19	CASSLDDFRDPLSNNEQFF
-	TRBV30	TRBJ2-3	16	CAWTSSSKRFTDTQYF
once	TRBV10-1	TRBJ2-7	16	CASSDLKGHRGDEQYF
many	TRBV10-3	TRBJ1-4	13	CAISGQQNEKLFF
-	TRBV28	TRBJ2-5	17	CASSSPATGGWGETQYF
few	TRBV15	TRBJ1-5	14	CATSRDLGHQPQHF
-	TRBV20-1	TRBJ2-7	14	CSAQLTGSSYEQYF
-	TRBV7-2	TRBJ2-3	14	CASSLAWGGDTQYF
many	TRBV7-9	TRBJ1-1	13	CASSFRGNTEAFF
few	TRBV13	TRBJ2-2	15	CASSYQGANTGELFF
many	TRBV28	TRBJ2-7	15	CASSGGLAGPYEQYF
many	TRBV2	TRBJ2-3	18	CASSNLGGARISTDTQYF
many	TRBV2	TRBJ2-3	14	CASSASVVGDTQYF
-	TRBV3-1	TRBJ2-3	15	CASSQRGRLTDTQYF
many	TRBV2	TRBJ1-4	14	CASSEGGSGEKLFF
many	TRBV18	TRBJ2-5	13	CASLVVPQETQYF
few	TRBV29-1	TRBJ2-1	15	CSVDTGTSTYNEQFF
few	TRBV9	TRBJ2-7	14	CASSVASGSREQYF